This TCR beta chain was identified during a study of T cell changes during pregnancy in multiple sclerosis. Sequencing was performed with immunoSEQ multiplex PCR; in TCRdb, only in-frame clones are kept and a portion is missing. This repertoire shows roughly 64,000 clones, around 90% found once; its top ten account for 1.3%. The V gene end was trimmed by 7 bases and the J gene end by 3 bases; junction bases not matched to a gene: 6. CDR3 length equals 13 residues. Germline V gene sequence: CDR1 SGHRS, CDR2 YFSETQ. Sequencing was performed on peripheral blood, taken in the second trimester of pregnancy. The rearrangement links TRBV5-1 to TRBJ2-7; 8 bases fit TRBD1. The sequence was obtained from a female donor with multiple sclerosis, enrolled in a pregnancy study. The CDR3 sequence: CASAPGQVYEQYF. The CDR3 nucleotides read TGCGCCAGCGCACCGGGACAGGTCTACGAGCAGTACTTC.